The 15 T cell receptor beta chains in this list originate from one sample, sequenced in a study of control samples from healthy donors and cancer patients. Profiling relied on immunoSEQ multiplex PCR, and the TCRdb table lists in-frame clones only, not all of them. The sample yields 90,000 to 150,000 clones, roughly 92% seen once. The material sequenced was blood. These receptors were collected from a woman aged 18-29 years in good health.

The chain couples TRBV24-1 to TRBJ2-1, with 10 bases lining up with TRBD1. The CDR3 contains 15 residues. CDR1 is KGHDR, CDR2 SFDVKD, per germline. V shed 2 bases and J 3 bases; nucleotides not matched to a gene: 0. DNA of the CDR3: TGTGCCACCAGTGATTGGGACAGGGGCTACAATGAGCAGTTCTTC. It is translated as CATSDWDRGYNEQFF.

V is TRBV19 and J is TRBJ1-5; TRBD1 matches at 12 bases. This CDR3 has 16 amino acids. V was pared by 7 bases and J by 6 bases, with 10 bases of the junction left unmatched. From germline, CDR1 is LNHDA and CDR2 SQIVND (reference sequence). The chain's CDR3 is CASTTWGQGASQPQHF. The CDR3, as DNA: TGTGCCAGTACTACCTGGGGACAGGGGGCATCTCAGCCCCAGCATTTT.

Of note for this clone: Its ends do not fully match the called genes, so a read error is possible. V and J are TRBV2 and TRBJ1-4; D might be TRBD1 (6 bases). This CDR3 region has 16 residues. The germline gives CDR1 SNHLY, CDR2 FYNNEI. DNA of the CDR3: TGTGTCAGCAGTGTTGAGACAGGTGTGGCTAATGAAAAACTGTTTTTT. Its translation: CVSSVETGVANEKLFF.

This chain uses TRBV9 with TRBJ1-2; TRBD1 matches at 9 bases. Germline V gene lookup returns CDR1 SGDLS and CDR2 YYNGEE. J was trimmed by 6 bases and V by 3 bases; bases with no gene match: 15. CDR3 length: 17 residues. The CDR3, as DNA: TGTGCCAGCAGCGAGGGCGCCAACAGGGGGCCCACGAATGGCTACACCTTC. Translated, it gives CASSEGANRGPTNGYTF. Supplemented by reference TRBV9 and TRBJ1-2, the full variable domain reads DSGVTQTPKHLITATGQRVTLRCSPRSGDLSVYWYQQSLDQGLQFLIQYYNGEERAKGNILERFSAQQFPDLHSELNLSSLELGDSALYFCASSEGANRGPTNGYTFGSGTRLTVV.

The rearrangement uses TRBV5-1 and TRBJ2-2; D not certain. Trimming left V 1 base short and J 7 bases short, with 8 bases between. The germline V gene has CDR1 SGHRS and CDR2 YFSETQ. The CDR3 is 13 residues long. CDR3 sequence: CASSLRVGGELFF. DNA of the CDR3: TGCGCCAGCAGCTTGCGGGTTGGCGGGGAGCTGTTTTTT.

The chain is built from TRBV19 and TRBJ2-1, with 8 bases identical to TRBD1. There are 18 residues in the CDR3. Germline CDR1 reads LNHDA; CDR2 reads SQIVND (reference sequence). J was trimmed by 3 bases and V by 0 bases; bases with no gene match: 10. CDR3 sequence: CASSIDAPQGAIYNEQFF. Written as DNA, the CDR3 is TGTGCCAGTAGTATAGATGCTCCTCAGGGGGCCATCTACAATGAGCAGTTCTTC.

V and J are TRBV7-2 and TRBJ2-5; TRBD1 is a possible D gene (5 bases). The CDR3 has 14 amino acids. From germline, CDR1 is SGHTA and CDR2 FQGNSA. V dropped 3 bases and J dropped 3 bases, with 11 bases sitting between them. CDR3 nucleotides: TGTGCCAGCAGCTTCAGACAGACAAAAGAGACCCAGTACTTC. It specifies CASSFRQTKETQYF. The whole variable domain, filled in from reference TRBV7-2 and TRBJ2-5, reads GAGVSQSPSNKVTEKGKDVELRCDPISGHTALYWYRQSLGQGLEFLIYFQGNSAPDKSGLPSDRFSAERTGGSVSTLTIQRTQQEDSAVYLCASSFRQTKETQYFGPGTRLLVL.

The chain combines TRBV9 with TRBJ1-3, with D tentatively TRBD1 (5 bases). V was pared by 0 bases and J by 2 bases, with 9 bases between. The germline CDR1 and CDR2 sequences are SGDLS and YYNGEE. CDR3 size: 15 residues. CDR3 DNA sequence: TGTGCCAGCAGCGTAGACGGGGACCCTGGAAACACCATATATTTT. It encodes CASSVDGDPGNTIYF.

V is TRBV30 and J is TRBJ2-2; D may correspond to TRBD1 or TRBD2 (5 bases each). Germline V lookup: CDR1 GTSNPN, CDR2 SVGIG (reference sequence). V was clipped by 3 bases and J by 3 bases, with 14 bases between them. The CDR3 extends over 15 amino acids. CDR3 sequence: CAWSKNRGHTGELFF. The CDR3 coding sequence is TGTGCCTGGAGCAAGAATAGGGGACACACCGGGGAGCTGTTTTTT.

This clone was detected a few times. The rearrangement joins TRBV28 to TRBJ2-2; 7 bases align to TRBD1. Per germline, CDR1 MDHEN and CDR2 SYDVKM. Trimming removed 7 bases from V and 6 bases from J; junction bases left unmatched: 11. The CDR3 length is 15 residues. The CDR3 reads CASKETGPGAGELFF. The CDR3 DNA reads as TGTGCCAGCAAGGAGACAGGGCCGGGCGCCGGGGAGCTGTTTTTT.

This rearrangement joins TRBV29-1 to TRBJ2-1, with 7 bases lining up with TRBD1. CDR1 is SQVTM, CDR2 ANQGSEA, per germline. CDR3 length: 18 residues. V lost 6 bases to trimming and J lost 1 base; unmatched junction nucleotides: 18. The CDR3 DNA reads as TGCAGCGTCCCGCCGGCATCGACAGGGTGGGTGTCCTACAATGAGCAGTTCTTC. Encoded protein: CSVPPASTGWVSYNEQFF.

This rearrangement joins TRBV6-5 to TRBJ1-1; D not resolved. The CDR3 loop spans 14 amino acids. Germline V lookup: CDR1 MNHEY, CDR2 SVGAGI. V shed 0 bases and J shed 5 bases, with 10 bases lying between them. The CDR3 nucleotides are TGTGCCAGCAGTTACTCAAGGGTGGCGACTGAAGCTTTCTTT. Translation gives CASSYSRVATEAFF.

The rearrangement links TRBV19 to TRBJ2-3, with a tentative D call TRBD2 (5 bases). The CDR3 runs 16 residues. Germline V gene data show CDR1 as LNHDA and CDR2 as SQIVND (reference sequence). Trimming cost V 5 bases and J 0 bases, with 15 bases left between them. The CDR3 spells CASSVAETTSTDTQYF. The CDR3 DNA sequence: TGTGCCAGTAGTGTGGCAGAGACTACTAGCACAGATACGCAGTATTTT.

This chain's CDR3 is CSVALAGGPTDTQYF. The CDR3 bases are TGCAGCGTTGCCTTAGCGGGGGGACCCACAGATACGCAGTATTTT. The V and J genes are TRBV29-1 and TRBJ2-3; 10 bases line up with TRBD2. The CDR3 has 15 residues. Germline CDR1 and CDR2: SQVTM and ANQGSEA. Trimming at V came to 4 bases and at J to 2 bases, leaving 6 bases not matched to a gene.

CDR3 residues: CASSAKVGGENTEAFF. The CDR3 region has the DNA TGCGCCAGCAGCGCTAAAGTAGGGGGCGAAAACACTGAAGCTTTCTTT. The chain uses TRBV4-3 and TRBJ1-1; 7 bases are a match to TRBD1. Germline CDR1 and CDR2: LGHNA and YSLEER. The CDR3 covers 16 residues. Trimming at V came to 5 bases and at J to 2 bases, leaving 11 bases not matched to a gene.